A selection of T cell receptor beta chains follows, all from one sample in a study of CD8+CD57+ T cells in acquired aplastic anemia. MiXCR was run by TCRdb on the reads, yielding one entry per CDR3 protein. The repertoire consists of around 180,000 distinct CDR3 sequences, with 48% occurring once and the leading ten covering more than 1.5%. The sequenced material came from sorted CD4+, CD8+, or CD8+CD57+ T cells (not recorded which) from PBMCs. The receptors originated from a human donor with aplastic anemia. Both conserved end residues are part of each CDR3. D genes are given only for firm matches. Not all rows give a size; the values are once, few, many and, for expanded clones, a class.

D: .
J: TRBJ2-7
V: TRBV27
size: few
CDR3: CASRLERGYSYEQYF
DNA: TGTGCCAGCAGGCTAGAAAGGGGCTATTCCTACGAGCAGTACTTC

D: .
J: TRBJ2-7
V: TRBV29-1
size: .
CDR3: CSPTDVRLEQYF
DNA: TGCAGCCCGACAGACGTTCGGCTCGAGCAGTACTTC

D: .
J: TRBJ1-6
V: TRBV6-4
size: .
CDR3: CASSVNWESGPPLHF
DNA: TGTGCCAGCAGTGTTAACTGGGAAAGTGGTCCACCCCTCCACTTT

D: TRBD2
J: TRBJ2-2
V: TRBV5-6
size: .
CDR3: CASSPGLTIAGELTGELFF
DNA: TGTGCCAGCAGCCCCGGACTGACAATAGCGGGGGAACTAACCGGGGAGCTGTTTTTT

D: .
J: TRBJ1-5
V: TRBV7-3
size: .
CDR3: CASSLTNNQPQHF
DNA: TGTGCCAGCAGCTTGACAAACAATCAGCCCCAGCATTTT

D: TRBD2
J: TRBJ2-3
V: TRBV29-1
size: .
CDR3: CSVVLAENYPSTDTQYF
DNA: TGCAGCGTTGTACTAGCGGAGAATTACCCTAGCACAGATACGCAGTATTTT

D: .
J: TRBJ2-6
V: TRBV3-1
size: few
CDR3: CASSQEGARGGANVLTF
DNA: TGTGCCAGCAGCCAAGAGGGGGCTCGGGGTGGGGCCAACGTCCTGACTTTC

D: .
J: TRBJ2-5
V: TRBV10-3
size: many
CDR3: CAITDRARGQETQYF
DNA: TGTGCCATCACAGACCGGGCTAGGGGACAAGAGACCCAGTACTTC

D: TRBD1
J: TRBJ1-2
V: TRBV28
size: .
CDR3: CASQRQGASYYGYTF
DNA: TGTGCCAGCCAAAGACAGGGGGCTTCATACTATGGCTACACCTTC

D: TRBD2
J: TRBJ2-7
V: TRBV20-1
size: many
CDR3: CSAWTSGGAYEQYF
DNA: TGCAGTGCTTGGACTAGCGGGGGGGCCTACGAGCAGTACTTC

D: .
J: TRBJ2-2
V: TRBV7-3
size: few
CDR3: CASSFQYTGELFF
DNA: TGTGCCAGCAGCTTCCAGTACACCGGGGAGCTGTTTTTT

D: .
J: TRBJ2-7
V: TRBV10-2
size: .
CDR3: CASRRTVSSYEQYF
DNA: TGCGCCAGCCGAAGGACAGTCAGCTCCTACGAGCAGTACTTC

D: .
J: TRBJ2-2
V: TRBV2
size: .
CDR3: CASRGQSGGTGELFF
DNA: TGTGCCAGTAGAGGACAGTCCGGGGGCACCGGGGAGCTGTTTTTT

D: .
J: TRBJ1-5
V: TRBV19
size: .
CDR3: CASSIFDSNQPQHF
DNA: TGTGCCAGTAGTATATTCGACAGCAATCAGCCCCAGCATTTT

D: .
J: TRBJ2-7
V: TRBV7-4
size: .
CDR3: CASSLPGAYEQYF
DNA: TGTGCCAGCAGCTTACCAGGGGCCTACGAGCAGTACTTC

D: .
J: TRBJ2-5
V: TRBV6-1
size: many
CDR3: CASRRQKQETQYF
DNA: TGTGCCAGCAGGCGCCAGAAACAAGAGACCCAGTACTTC

D: TRBD2
J: TRBJ2-7
V: TRBV11-2
size: .
CDR3: CASTEPLAGGPYEQYF
DNA: TGTGCCAGCACCGAACCGCTAGCGGGGGGGCCCTACGAGCAGTACTTC

D: .
J: TRBJ2-1
V: TRBV2
size: once
CDR3: CASSPTSRGPWNEQFF
DNA: TGCGCCAGCAGTCCGACTAGCAGGGGCCCCTGGAATGAGCAGTTCTTC

D: TRBD1
J: TRBJ2-7
V: TRBV2
size: many
CDR3: CASRKTGEGNEQYF
DNA: TGTGCCAGCAGAAAGACAGGGGAAGGGAACGAGCAGTACTTC

D: .
J: TRBJ2-6
V: TRBV4-3
size: many
CDR3: CASSPYSGANVLTF
DNA: TGCGCCAGCAGCCCGTATTCTGGGGCCAACGTCCTGACTTTC

D: .
J: TRBJ1-3
V: TRBV28
size: .
CDR3: CASAKGRGRSGNTIYF
DNA: TGTGCCAGCGCCAAAGGGAGGGGGAGGTCTGGGAACACCATATATTTT

D: TRBD1
J: TRBJ2-7
V: TRBV2
size: .
CDR3: CASSADRAPYEQYF
DNA: TGTGCCAGCAGTGCAGACAGGGCCCCCTACGAGCAGTACTTC

D: .
J: TRBJ1-4
V: TRBV6-2/TRBV6-3
size: .
CDR3: CASSYSMRSNEKLFF
DNA: TGTGCCAGCAGTTATTCGATGAGGAGTAATGAAAAACTGTTTTTT

D: TRBD1
J: TRBJ1-3
V: TRBV28
size: few
CDR3: CASSLDRVRNTIYF
DNA: TGTGCCAGCAGCCTTGACAGGGTCAGGAACACCATATATTTT

D: .
J: TRBJ2-7
V: TRBV24-1
size: .
CDR3: CATSSGGYEQYF
DNA: TGTGCCACCAGTTCTGGGGGCTACGAGCAGTACTTC

D: .
J: TRBJ1-6
V: TRBV20-1
size: .
CDR3: CSASGGASGSPLHF
DNA: TGCAGTGCTAGTGGGGGGGCGTCGGGGTCACCCCTCCACTTT

D: .
J: TRBJ2-7
V: TRBV7-3
size: .
CDR3: CASTHDRLISYEQYF
DNA: TGTGCCAGCACCCATGACAGGTTAATATCCTACGAGCAGTACTTC

D: TRBD2
J: TRBJ2-1
V: TRBV19
size: many
CDR3: CASSSPLANEQFF
DNA: TGTGCCAGTAGTTCGCCACTAGCGAATGAGCAGTTCTTC

D: .
J: TRBJ2-2
V: TRBV19
size: once
CDR3: CASFERGGGELFF
DNA: TGTGCCAGTTTCGAAAGGGGCGGCGGGGAGCTGTTTTTT

D: .
J: TRBJ2-1
V: TRBV25-1
size: .
CDR3: CASSANLSSYNEQFF
DNA: TGTGCCAGCAGTGCTAATCTCAGCTCCTACAATGAGCAGTTCTTC

D: .
J: TRBJ2-5
V: TRBV24-1
size: .
CDR3: CATSDGGGQETQYF
DNA: TGTGCCACCAGTGACGGTGGGGGGCAAGAGACCCAGTACTTC

D: TRBD2
J: TRBJ2-3
V: TRBV15
size: .
CDR3: CATSRARGVSVSTDTQYF
DNA: TGTGCCACCAGCAGAGCCCGGGGGGTTAGCGTTAGCACAGATACGCAGTATTTT

D: TRBD1
J: TRBJ1-6
V: TRBV11-2
size: once
CDR3: CASSPPGTDCNSPLHF
DNA: TGTGCCAGCAGTCCTCCCGGGACAGATTGTAATTCACCCCTCCACTTT

D: TRBD2
J: TRBJ2-3
V: TRBV6-4
size: once
CDR3: CAREGLAGGPDTQYF
DNA: TGTGCCAGAGAAGGACTAGCGGGAGGGCCAGATACGCAGTATTTT

D: .
J: TRBJ2-3
V: TRBV19
size: .
CDR3: CASSSYRDTDTQYF
DNA: TGTGCCAGTAGTTCGTACCGGGACACAGATACGCAGTATTTT

D: .
J: TRBJ1-6
V: TRBV19
size: once
CDR3: CASSSGHPPLHF
DNA: TGTGCCAGTAGCTCGGGACACCCACCCCTCCACTTT

D: TRBD2
J: TRBJ2-7
V: TRBV9
size: many
CDR3: CASSVGVGGNYEQYF
DNA: TGTGCCAGCAGCGTAGGAGTGGGGGGGAACTACGAGCAGTACTTC

D: .
J: TRBJ1-1
V: TRBV6-1
size: .
CDR3: CASSDVGGVGYTEAFF
DNA: TGTGCCAGCAGTGATGTAGGAGGCGTAGGGTACACTGAAGCTTTCTTT

D: .
J: TRBJ1-1
V: TRBV6-1
size: .
CDR3: CASHPGYTEAFF
DNA: TGTGCCAGCCATCCAGGGTACACTGAAGCTTTCTTT

D: TRBD2
J: TRBJ2-5
V: TRBV20-1
size: .
CDR3: CSASRKGLGETQYF
DNA: TGCAGTGCCAGCAGGAAGGGACTAGGGGAGACCCAGTACTTC

D: .
J: TRBJ2-1
V: TRBV20-1
size: many
CDR3: CSARTEDREGGRSIRFF
DNA: TGCAGTGCTAGGACCGAGGACAGGGAGGGGGGGAGGAGTATACGGTTCTTC

D: .
J: TRBJ1-2
V: TRBV9
size: many
CDR3: CASSVVVDRSGYTF
DNA: TGTGCCAGCAGCGTAGTGGTGGACAGAAGTGGCTACACCTTC

D: TRBD1
J: TRBJ2-1
V: TRBV10-3
size: once
CDR3: CAIMDRVGNEQFF
DNA: TGTGCCATCATGGACAGGGTGGGCAATGAGCAGTTCTTC

D: TRBD2
J: TRBJ2-7
V: TRBV29-1
size: .
CDR3: CSPRLTAGGDYEQYF
DNA: TGCAGCCCCCGACTCACAGCGGGAGGGGACTACGAGCAGTACTTC

D: .
J: TRBJ2-7
V: TRBV10-3
size: few
CDR3: CAISEFEGRSSYEQYF
DNA: TGTGCCATCAGTGAATTTGAGGGCAGGTCCTCCTACGAGCAGTACTTC

D: TRBD1
J: TRBJ1-2
V: TRBV5-1
size: many
CDR3: CASSLAGTGALLNYGYTF
DNA: TGCGCCAGCAGCTTGGCCGGGACAGGGGCCTTGCTTAACTATGGCTACACCTTC

D: TRBD2
J: TRBJ2-1
V: TRBV2
size: many
CDR3: CAKAGRRGEQFF
DNA: TGTGCCAAAGCGGGGCGGCGGGGTGAGCAGTTCTTC

D: TRBD1
J: TRBJ1-1
V: TRBV7-9
size: .
CDR3: CASSAVTGRNTEAFF
DNA: TGTGCCAGCAGCGCGGTGACAGGGAGGAACACTGAAGCTTTCTTT

D: .
J: TRBJ1-1
V: TRBV7-3
size: many
CDR3: CASSRDSLNTEAFF
DNA: TGTGCCAGCAGCCGTGACTCCTTGAACACTGAAGCTTTCTTT

D: .
J: TRBJ2-7
V: TRBV19
size: few
CDR3: CASRNTGPEQYF
DNA: TGTGCCAGTAGAAATACAGGGCCCGAGCAGTACTTC

D: .
J: TRBJ2-1
V: TRBV19
size: .
CDR3: CASSVGLGYYNEQFF
DNA: TGTGCCAGTAGCGTAGGGTTAGGCTATTACAATGAGCAGTTCTTC

D: TRBD2
J: TRBJ2-5
V: TRBV5-1
size: .
CDR3: CASSSSGLAGKETRYF
DNA: TGCGCCAGCAGCTCCTCGGGACTAGCGGGAAAAGAGACCCGGTACTTC

D: .
J: TRBJ2-5
V: TRBV24-1
size: .
CDR3: CATSDSRGLVGTQYF
DNA: TGTGCCACCAGTGATTCGAGGGGATTGGTAGGGACCCAGTACTTC

D: .
J: TRBJ2-1
V: TRBV18
size: .
CDR3: CASSPPGAIIYNEQFF
DNA: TGTGCCAGCTCACCACCGGGGGCCATAATATACAATGAGCAGTTCTTC

D: .
J: TRBJ2-5
V: TRBV10-3
size: .
CDR3: CAISTSGLAQETQYF
DNA: TGTGCCATCAGTACGTCAGGTTTAGCCCAAGAGACCCAGTACTTC

D: TRBD1
J: TRBJ1-5
V: TRBV2
size: .
CDR3: CASISGTGGGQPQHF
DNA: TGTGCCAGCATTAGCGGGACAGGGGGCGGGCAGCCCCAGCATTTT

D: .
J: TRBJ1-5
V: TRBV28
size: .
CDR3: CASSLPFVGRQPRHF
DNA: TGTGCCAGCAGTCTGCCCTTCGTGGGCCGTCAGCCCCGGCATTTT